This T cell receptor beta chain came from a study of beta chain features in type 1 diabetes. Study in general: No patient-donor differences in age, gender, total cells or subset yield. Study-level findings and limits: Insertions were fewer and deletions more numerous at VDJ junctions in type 1 diabetes patients.

Via the markers CD45RO/CCR7/CD25/CD127/CD95/CD27, stem cell-like memory, regulatory, central memory and naive CD4+ cells were sorted. Every bit of the isolated RNA underwent reverse transcription, so sequencing read expressed TCRB transcripts. Libraries were prepared by immunoSEQ multiplex PCR; TCRdb keeps only in-frame clonotypes and omits some of them. Among 360,000 or so clones listed, around 20% were seen once. Trimming took 4 bases from V and 5 from J; bases not matched to a gene: 9. The germline V gene has CDR1 LGHNA and CDR2 YNFKEQ. The CDR3 runs 16 residues. This clone has only a few counts. Its specificity is unknown.

The sequence was obtained from a woman between 18 and 29 years old in good health. Source material: naive CD4+ T cells from blood. The V and J genes are TRBV4-2 and TRBJ2-3, with 10 bases fitting TRBD2. This CDR3 reads CASSRGEAGGVDTQYF. The CDR3 DNA reads as TGTGCCAGCAGCCGAGGGGAAGCGGGGGGGGTAGATACGCAGTATTTT.